The 32 T cell receptor beta chains below all came from one sample that was sequenced in a study of cytomegalovirus exposure and HLA in healthy donors. Produced via immunoSEQ multiplex PCR; TCRdb's table is partial and in-frame only. The data hold fewer than 250,000 clones, with roughly 85% observed a single time. Sequencing was done on a sample of PBMCs. Receptors originate from a woman aged 18-29 years in good health and CMV-seronegative.

The V and J genes are TRBV25-1 and TRBJ2-3, with 7 bases fitting TRBD2. Unmatched junction bases numbered 11, after V lost 8 bases and J lost 0 bases. The germline gives CDR1 MGHDK, CDR2 SYGVNS. This CDR3 region has 16 residues. The CDR3 nucleotides are TGTGCCAGCTGTTGCCCCCCGGGGGGAAGCACAGATACGCAGTATTTT. Protein sequence: CASCCPPGGSTDTQYF.

CDR3 amino acids: CASSSALGNTEAFF. In nucleotides, the CDR3 is TGTGCCAGCAGTTCCGCTTTGGGGAACACTGAAGCTTTCTTT. The chain links TRBV6-5 to TRBJ1-1; unclear D gene. The germline CDR1 and CDR2 sequences are MNHEY and SVGAGI. V gave up 4 bases and J gave up 1 base, with 10 bases separating them. CDR3 length: 14 residues.

The chain joins TRBV5-1 to TRBJ2-1; D may correspond to TRBD1 or TRBD2 (5 bases each). The CDR3 loop spans 17 amino acids. Trimming cost V 0 bases and J 3 bases, with 16 bases left between them. Looked up from germline, CDR1 is SGHRS and CDR2 is YFSETQ. The CDR3 DNA reads TGCGCCAGCAGCTTGGCCGTGACCGGGACGGACTACAATGAGCAGTTCTTC. Protein product: CASSLAVTGTDYNEQFF.

The genes are TRBV7-9 and TRBJ2-1; D is unresolved. Trimming shortened V by 7 bases and J by 1 base, and 11 bases separated the two germline ends. Per germline, CDR1 SEHNR and CDR2 FQNEAQ (reference sequence). This CDR3 has 14 residues. The CDR3 DNA reads TGTGCCAGCACCTTTCCACAATCCTACAATGAGCAGTTCTTC. Its protein product is CASTFPQSYNEQFF. The variable domain in full, with the rest retrieved from reference TRBV7-9 and TRBJ2-1, is DTGVSQNPRHKITKRGQNVTFRCDPISEHNRLYWYRQTLGQGPEFLTYFQNEAQLEKSRLLSDRFSAERPKGSFSTLEIQRTEQGDSAMYLCASTFPQSYNEQFFGPGTRLTVL.

The V call is TRBV5-4, the J call TRBJ2-7; weak D call: TRBD1 (6 bases). The CDR3 has 13 residues. The V gene lost 5 bases and the J gene lost 1 base, with 10 bases spanning the gap. Germline CDR1 and CDR2: SGHNT and YYREEE (reference sequence). The DNA for the CDR3 is TGTGCCAGCAGGGACAGAAGATCCTACGAGCAGTACTTC. Translating gives CASRDRRSYEQYF.

The V and J genes are TRBV5-1 and TRBJ1-4, with TRBD1 as a possible D gene (6 bases). Germline loops: CDR1 SGHRS, CDR2 YFSETQ. V shed 4 bases and J shed 7 bases, with 20 bases lying between them. The CDR3 contains 16 residues. CDR3 loop: CASSLGYEGVGEKLFF. The CDR3 nucleotides are TGCGCCAGCAGCCTCGGATATGAGGGGGTTGGTGAAAAACTGTTTTTT.

The chain uses TRBV19 and TRBJ1-2; possibly TRBD1 for D (5 bases). The germline CDR1 and CDR2 sequences are LNHDA and SQIVND (reference sequence). Trimming stripped 5 bases from V and 4 bases from J, with 8 bases between. The CDR3 contains 12 residues. DNA for the CDR3: TGTGCCAGTAGTGTTGGGGGCTATGGCTACACCTTC. Its translation is CASSVGGYGYTF.

This sequence joins TRBV7-9 and TRBJ2-2; D may be TRBD1 (6 bases). The CDR3 spans 16 residues. Germline values: CDR1 SEHNR, CDR2 FQNEAQ (reference sequence). V was cut by 8 bases and J by 7 bases, with 23 bases left in between. The CDR3 here is CASGPIIGTTGGELFF. In DNA form, the CDR3 reads TGTGCCAGCGGACCAATCATCGGGACAACCGGCGGGGAGCTGTTTTTT.

The J gene is TRBJ2-7, the V gene TRBV10-2; no reliable D call. The CDR3 contains 14 residues. V lost 0 bases and J lost 0, with 6 bases in between. CDR1 and CDR2 (germline): WSHSY, SAAADI. The CDR3 region is CASSESGSSYEQYF. The CDR3 DNA follows: TGCGCCAGCAGTGAGTCCGGCTCCTCCTACGAGCAGTACTTC.

The V call is TRBV28, the J call TRBJ1-2; no clear D gene. Germline lookup yields CDR1 MDHEN and CDR2 SYDVKM. V lost 3 bases and J lost 8, with 13 bases in between. The CDR3 consists of 13 residues. CDR3 nucleotide sequence: TGTGCCAGCAGTTTTTTGGGGTCTGGGGGCTACACCTTC. Its translation is CASSFLGSGGYTF.

The CDR3 region has the DNA TGTGCCAGCTCACGAACGGGACAGGGCAGTACTGAAGCTTTCTTT. As protein: CASSRTGQGSTEAFF. The chain has TRBV18 and TRBJ1-1; 9 bases match TRBD1. This CDR3 region has 15 residues. Germline CDR1 KGHSH, CDR2 LQKENI. V gave up 4 bases and J gave up 5 bases; unmatched junction bases: 8.

The CDR3 is CASSSLAGVDTQYF. Written as DNA, the CDR3 is TGTGCCAGCAGTTCCCTAGCGGGAGTCGATACGCAGTATTTT. The gene calls are TRBV28 and TRBJ2-3; 10 positions match TRBD2. Trimming removed 4 bases from V and 6 bases from J; junction bases left unmatched: 4. The V gene's germline CDR1 is MDHEN and CDR2 SYDVKM. This CDR3 is 14 amino acids long. The complete variable domain, with remaining parts taken from reference TRBV28 and TRBJ2-3, reads DVKVTQSSRYLVKRTGEKVFLECVQDMDHENMFWYRQDPGLGLRLIYFSYDVKMKEKGDIPEGYSVSREKKERFSLILESASTNQTSMYLCASSSLAGVDTQYFGPGTRLTVL.

This chain uses TRBV30 with TRBJ1-2, with TRBD1 as a possible D gene (6 bases). This CDR3 has 13 residues. CDR1 and CDR2 (germline): GTSNPN, SVGIG (reference sequence). Trimming left V 0 bases short and J 8 bases short, with 13 bases between. CDR3 in DNA: TGTGCCTGGAGTGTAAGGGGGTTGGAGGGCTACACCTTC. Amino acids: CAWSVRGLEGYTF.

The J gene is TRBJ1-5, the V gene TRBV6-6; D not certain. V dropped 4 bases and J dropped 5 bases, with 12 bases sitting between them. Germline V CDR1 and CDR2: MNHNY, SVGAGI (reference sequence). The CDR3 contains 14 residues. The CDR3, as DNA: TGTGCCAGCAGTTCCAGTTACGTCGATCAGCCCCAGCATTTT. Its translation: CASSSSYVDQPQHF.

V usage is TRBV5-4 and J usage is TRBJ1-1, with D perhaps TRBD1 (5 bases). This CDR3 contains 14 residues. V was cut by 0 bases and J by 3 bases, with 9 bases left in between. Germline CDR1 and CDR2: SGHNT and YYREEE (reference sequence). The DNA for the CDR3 is TGTGCCAGCAGCTTGGCCGGGGACGACACTGAAGCTTTCTTT. Translation: CASSLAGDDTEAFF. The whole variable domain, filled in from reference TRBV5-4 and TRBJ1-1, reads ETGVTQSPTHLIKTRGQQVTLRCSSQSGHNTVSWYQQALGQGPQFIFQYYREEENGRGNFPPRFSGLQFPNYSSELNVNALELDDSALYLCASSLAGDDTEAFFGQGTRLTVV.

Written as DNA, the CDR3 is TGTGCCAGCAGCCCCAGGAGTAGAGTGGCCAAATACAATGAGCAGTTCTTC. It yields the protein CASSPRSRVAKYNEQFF. The chain employs TRBV9 and TRBJ2-1; no clear D gene. V lost 4 bases and J 4 bases, leaving 21 bases between the germline ends. The CDR3 covers 17 residues. Per germline, CDR1 SGDLS and CDR2 YYNGEE.

The chain links TRBV5-1 to TRBJ1-6; D is ambiguous. CDR3 length: 16 amino acids. Looked up from germline, CDR1 is SGHRS and CDR2 is YFSETQ. V gave up 0 bases and J gave up 7 bases, with 14 bases separating them. CDR3 in DNA: TGCGCCAGCAGCTTGGGTGTGACGGTTAGAAATTCACCCCTCCACTTT. Protein product: CASSLGVTVRNSPLHF.

The V and J genes are TRBV27 and TRBJ1-2, with TRBD1 matching 7 bases. Unmatched junction bases numbered 8, after V lost 5 bases and J lost 8 bases. This CDR3 has 13 residues. CDR1 MNHEY and CDR2 SMNVEV come from the germline V gene (reference sequence). The CDR3 here is CASSRQGFLGYTF. DNA for the CDR3: TGTGCCAGCAGTCGACAGGGTTTTTTGGGCTACACCTTC.

This chain joins TRBV19 and TRBJ1-5; 8 bases align to TRBD1. V gave up 7 bases and J gave up 2 bases; unmatched junction bases: 4. CDR1 LNHDA and CDR2 SQIVND come from the germline V gene (reference sequence). CDR3 length: 14 residues. CDR3 region: CASMGTGGNQPQHF. The CDR3 DNA reads TGTGCCAGTATGGGGACAGGCGGCAATCAGCCCCAGCATTTT.

J is TRBJ1-1 and V is TRBV5-1, with TRBD1 matching 7 bases. The germline CDR1 and CDR2 sequences are SGHRS and YFSETQ. There are 15 residues in the CDR3. The J segment lost 1 base and the V segment lost 4 bases, leaving 7 bases of the junction unmatched. DNA for the CDR3: TGCGCCAGCAGCCCGCCGGGACAGTCGAACACTGAAGCTTTCTTT. It codes for CASSPPGQSNTEAFF. Supplemented by reference TRBV5-1 and TRBJ1-1, the full variable domain reads KAGVTQTPRYLIKTRGQQVTLSCSPISGHRSVSWYQQTPGQGLQFLFEYFSETQRNKGNFPGRFSGRQFSNSRSEMNVSTLELGDSALYLCASSPPGQSNTEAFFGQGTRLTVV.

The rearrangement joins TRBV9 to TRBJ2-7; a possible D gene is TRBD1 (6 bases). Germline values: CDR1 SGDLS, CDR2 YYNGEE. Trimming shortened V by 0 bases and J by 2 bases, and 15 bases separated the two germline ends. The CDR3 loop spans 16 amino acids. CDR3 bases: TGTGCCAGCAGCGTAGGGTCGGGGACACATACCTACGAGCAGTACTTC. This sequence encodes CASSVGSGTHTYEQYF.

This clone turned up a few times. The CDR3 region is CASSFPPSGQQETQYF. In nucleotides, the CDR3 is TGTGCCAGCAGTTTTCCCCCCAGTGGACAGCAAGAGACCCAGTACTTC. The chain recombines TRBV28 with TRBJ2-5, with D tentatively TRBD1 (6 bases). This CDR3 is 16 amino acids long. Deletions cut 3 bases from V and 2 bases from J, with 16 bases between. The V gene's germline CDR1 is MDHEN and CDR2 SYDVKM.

This clone has just a few counts. The rearrangement joins TRBV10-3 to TRBJ1-5; 10 nucleotides agree with TRBD1. This CDR3 is 14 amino acids long. Looked up from germline, CDR1 is ENHRY and CDR2 is SYGVKD. J was trimmed by 7 bases and V by 6 bases; bases with no gene match: 6. The CDR3 is CAIRGGTGDQPQHF. The CDR3, as DNA: TGTGCCATCAGGGGGGGGACAGGGGACCAGCCCCAGCATTTT.

The CDR3 sequence is CASSSDSANYGYTF. CDR3 bases: TGCGCCAGCAGCTCGGACAGCGCTAACTATGGCTACACCTTC. The gene calls are TRBV5-1 and TRBJ1-2; D possibly corresponds to TRBD1 (6 bases). The V gene's germline CDR1 is SGHRS and CDR2 YFSETQ. The length of the CDR3 is 14 residues. Trimming left V 3 bases short and J 0 bases short, with 9 bases between.

The rearrangement links TRBV5-1 to TRBJ1-5, with 8 bases matching TRBD1. CDR3 length: 15 amino acids. Trimming took 1 base from V and 6 from J; bases not matched to a gene: 6. Germline V gene lookup returns CDR1 SGHRS and CDR2 YFSETQ. The CDR3 region is CASSLRGQGSQPQHF. In DNA, the CDR3 is TGCGCCAGCAGCTTGCGCGGACAGGGAAGTCAGCCCCAGCATTTT.

V and J are TRBV28 and TRBJ1-1; TRBD1 matches at 7 bases. The CDR3 has 14 residues. V lost 7 bases, J lost 1 base, and 6 bases stayed unmatched. Germline CDR1 is MDHEN and CDR2 is SYDVKM. CDR3 DNA sequence: TGTGCCAGCATTAACAGGGGTTCGAACACTGAAGCTTTCTTT. Translation gives CASINRGSNTEAFF.

The chain couples TRBV11-3 to TRBJ2-7, with D tentatively TRBD2 (5 bases). Germline V gene data show CDR1 as SGHNT and CDR2 as YENEEA. The ends were cut back, 1 base at V and 7 bases at J, with 14 bases in the middle. This CDR3 contains 14 residues. The CDR3 region has the DNA TGTGCCAGCAGCTTAGCTCCCGGGGATGGGGAGCAGTACTTC. Its translation is CASSLAPGDGEQYF.

This chain joins TRBV2 and TRBJ1-1; 9 nucleotides agree with TRBD1. Unmatched junction bases numbered 8, after V lost 7 bases and J lost 8 bases. CDR1 SNHLY and CDR2 FYNNEI come from the germline V gene. The CDR3 totals 13 residues. The CDR3 DNA follows: TGTGCCAGCACGTGGGGACAGGGTACGGAAGCTTTCTTT. Its protein is CASTWGQGTEAFF.

V and J are TRBV6-1 and TRBJ2-7; weak D call: TRBD2 (7 bases). The germline gives CDR1 MNHNS, CDR2 SASEGT. The CDR3 length is 15 residues. Trimming stripped 5 bases from V and 4 bases from J, with 18 bases between. The CDR3, as DNA: TGTGCCAGCAGTCAGCGGGGAACAGGGCATTACGAGCAGTACTTC. Amino acids: CASSQRGTGHYEQYF.

The chain is built from TRBV6-9 and TRBJ1-1, with D unresolved. Between the trimmed V and J ends, which lost 8 bases and 10 bases, there was a span of 20 bases. The germline V gene has CDR1 MNHGY and CDR2 SVAAGI. The CDR3 totals 13 residues. The DNA of the CDR3 is TGTGCCAGCCCCAAGGGAGGGAAACGCCCAGCTTTCTTT. It encodes CASPKGGKRPAFF.

V gene TRBV5-1 combines with J gene TRBJ1-2, with D possibly matching TRBD1 (6 bases). The germline CDR1 and CDR2 sequences are SGHRS and YFSETQ. The CDR3 is 14 amino acids. Trimming cost V 4 bases and J 4 bases, with 14 bases left between them. The CDR3 loop reads CASSAGGTPYGYTF. The CDR3 nucleotides read TGCGCCAGCAGCGCGGGGGGGACACCCTATGGCTACACCTTC. The full variable domain, in which reference TRBV5-1 and TRBJ1-2 provide the parts outside the CDR3, is KAGVTQTPRYLIKTRGQQVTLSCSPISGHRSVSWYQQTPGQGLQFLFEYFSETQRNKGNFPGRFSGRQFSNSRSEMNVSTLELGDSALYLCASSAGGTPYGYTFGSGTRLTVV.

The rearrangement links TRBV6-1 to TRBJ2-1, with 8 bases matching TRBD1. The trim removed 3 bases at V and 4 bases at J, leaving 8 bases unmatched. The V gene's germline CDR1 is MNHNS and CDR2 SASEGT. CDR3 length: 16 residues. The CDR3 bases are TGTGCCAGCAGTGAGTGGGACAGGATTCCTTACAATGAGCAGTTCTTC. Translation gives CASSEWDRIPYNEQFF.